Below, 7 T cell receptor beta chains from the same sample are listed, as sequenced in a study of T cell changes during pregnancy in multiple sclerosis. Profiling relied on immunoSEQ multiplex PCR, and the TCRdb table lists in-frame clones only, not all of them. The sample has approximately 63,000 clones; roughly 92% are singletons. Sequences were derived from CD8+ T cells from peripheral blood mononuclear cells, sampled in the third trimester of pregnancy. The receptors stem from a female donor with multiple sclerosis, enrolled in a pregnancy study.

The rearrangement uses TRBV15 and TRBJ2-7, with D possibly TRBD2 on 6 matching bases. This CDR3 spans 12 amino acids. The germline CDR1 and CDR2 sequences are LNHNV and YYDKDF (reference sequence). Trimming took off 5 bases at V and 4 bases at J, with 9 bases between the two ends. The CDR3, as DNA: TGTGCCACCAGCTCTGGGGGGTACGAGCAGTACTTC. Translation: CATSSGGYEQYF.

The chain joins TRBV11-2 to TRBJ2-7; 9 bases agree with TRBD1. The J segment lost 5 bases and the V segment lost 1 base, leaving 12 bases of the junction unmatched. Per germline, CDR1 SGHAT and CDR2 FQNNGV. The CDR3 length is 17 residues. The CDR3 region is CASSLGARDRVVHEQYF. The CDR3 DNA is TGTGCCAGCAGCTTAGGGGCCCGGGACAGGGTGGTCCACGAGCAGTACTTC.

J is TRBJ1-2 and V is TRBV5-5; D is perhaps TRBD1 (6 bases). The CDR3 has 14 residues. Per germline, CDR1 SGHKS and CDR2 YYEKEE (reference sequence). The V end was cut by 5 bases, the J end by 2 bases, with 13 bases between. The CDR3 DNA reads as TGTGCCAGCAGTCCTTGGGGGACAAACTATGGCTACACCTTC. Its protein product is CASSPWGTNYGYTF.

This rearrangement joins TRBV10-2 to TRBJ2-3, with 12 nucleotides matching TRBD2. Per the germline V gene, CDR1 is WSHSY and CDR2 is SAAADI. The CDR3 is made up of 14 amino acids. Trimming cost V 8 bases and J 0 bases; bases outside gene matches: 0. CDR3 coding DNA: TGCGCCAGCGGGACTAGCGGGAGCACAGATACGCAGTATTTT. Amino acid sequence: CASGTSGSTDTQYF.

This sequence joins TRBV7-8 and TRBJ2-3; 9 bases fit TRBD2. Germline assignment: CDR1 SGHVS and CDR2 FQNEAQ. The CDR3 extends over 17 amino acids. The V gene end was trimmed by 3 bases and the J gene end by 2 bases; junction bases not matched to a gene: 9. The CDR3 DNA reads as TGTGCCAGCAGCTTTTCCCCGACTAGCGGAGACACAGATACGCAGTATTTT. This encodes CASSFSPTSGDTDTQYF.

This chain links TRBV27 with TRBJ1-5, with no clear D. This CDR3 is built from 14 residues. The V end was cut by 3 bases, the J end by 0 bases, with 6 bases between. CDR1 is MNHEY and CDR2 is SMNVEV in the germline V gene (reference sequence). The CDR3 sequence: CASSLWASNQPQHF. CDR3 nucleotides: TGTGCCAGCAGTTTGTGGGCTAGCAATCAGCCCCAGCATTTT.

The genes are TRBV27 and TRBJ2-7; D remains unclear. Germline V CDR1 and CDR2: MNHEY, SMNVEV (reference sequence). The ends were cut back, 5 bases at V and 3 bases at J, with 11 bases in the middle. This CDR3 is 13 amino acids long. The CDR3: CASSQRRSYEQYF. Written as DNA, the CDR3 is TGTGCCAGCAGTCAGCGTCGTAGCTACGAGCAGTACTTC.